This T cell receptor beta chain was sequenced in a study of CD8 T cells in Susac syndrome. Across the whole study: Blood was drawn from Susac syndrome patients while they were therapy-naive, on corticosteroids, or on intravenous immunoglobulin alone.

Negative isolation was applied to CD8+ and CD4+ T cells, and FACS enrichment was applied to TEMRA cells. With 0 bases removed from V and 2 bases from J, the gap between germline ends came to 5 bases. The germline CDR1 and CDR2 sequences are MGHRA and YSYEKL. CDR3 length: 14 amino acids. RNA, at about 0.45 to 1 ug, was reverse transcribed with random hexamers. Multiplex immunoSEQ PCR targeted 54 Vbeta and 13 Jbeta TCR beta segments. TCRdb processed the immunoSEQ multiplex PCR reads anew with MiXCR; each CDR3 protein has one entry. This table holds about 190,000 distinct CDR3 sequences, around 95% found once.

The origin of this receptor is a human donor with Susac syndrome. V usage is TRBV4-1 and J usage is TRBJ2-4; D unresolved. Sequenced: CD8+ T cells from PBMCs. The CDR3 nucleotides read TGCGCCAGCAGCCAAGACACTACCAAAAACATTCAGTACTTC. As protein: CASSQDTTKNIQYF.